The entry that follows covers one T cell receptor (beta chain) sequence. Its antigen remains unknown. This sample was taken from a study of OX40 agonist ivuxolimab in advanced cancers. Whole-study context: Eligibility admitted prior anti-PD-1, anti-PD-L1 or anti-CTLA-4 therapy; about 40% had some.

Study results and caveats: The study found that CD8+ T cells averaged more expanded clones than CD4+.

The protocol was immunoSEQ multiplex PCR, while the TCRdb copy is restricted to in-frame clones and leaves out a portion. The data contain about 62,000 clones, around 88% of them singletons. Specimen: CD4+ or CD8+ T cells sorted from blood, collected in a trial of the OX40 agonist ivuxolimab. This receptor was obtained from an adult with an advanced solid tumor such as melanoma, head and neck, liver or kidney cancer.

The chain's CDR3 is CASSASGRNEQFF. The DNA of the CDR3 is TGTGCGAGTTCGGCTAGCGGGAGAAATGAGCAGTTCTTC. This chain joins TRBV7-3 and TRBJ2-1; 10 bases are a match to TRBD2. CDR3 length: 13 amino acids. Germline-derived CDR1 and CDR2 are SGHTA and FQGTGA.